These 24 T cell receptor beta chains share one sample of origin, sequenced in a study of CD8+ T cells in alopecia areata. RNA was extracted and reverse transcribed into cDNA as the sequencing template. This table comes from immunoSEQ multiplex PCR, and its TCRdb copy is limited to in-frame clones, with some not included. The repertoire holds around 140,000 clones, with approximately 51% as singletons. This sample comprised CD4+ T cells sorted from blood, obtained at week 0. All receptors come from a human donor with alopecia areata.

This clone came up many times. The chain is built from TRBV18 and TRBJ1-2; D might be TRBD1 (6 bases). The CDR3 is made up of 13 amino acids. The germline CDR1 and CDR2 sequences are KGHSH and LQKENI. Trimming took 5 bases from V and 2 from J, leaving 9 bases between them. CDR3 residues: CASSGQGNYGYTF. CDR3 DNA sequence: TGTGCCAGCTCAGGCCAGGGGAACTATGGCTACACCTTC.

The CDR3 bases are TGTGCCAGTAGTATAGATTCAGCGGGAGGTAGGAATGAGCAGTTCTTC. The encoded protein is CASSIDSAGGRNEQFF. The genes are TRBV19 and TRBJ2-1, with 9 bases fitting TRBD2. The CDR3 contains 16 residues. V was pared by 0 bases and J by 7 bases, with 7 bases of the junction left unmatched. The V gene's germline CDR1 is LNHDA and CDR2 SQIVND (reference sequence).

This sequence joins TRBV4-1 and TRBJ1-3; D remains unclear. Trimming shortened V by 7 bases and J by 0 bases, and 10 bases separated the two germline ends. The CDR3 sequence is 14 residues long. Germline assignment: CDR1 MGHRA and CDR2 YSYEKL. CDR3 sequence: CASKEARSGNTIYF. The DNA for the CDR3 is TGCGCCAGCAAGGAGGCCCGCTCTGGAAACACCATATATTTT.

This clone was seen a handful of times. The V call is TRBV15, the J call TRBJ2-1; D may be TRBD1 (7 bases). The germline gives CDR1 LNHNV, CDR2 YYDKDF (reference sequence). The CDR3 has 16 residues. V was shortened by 5 bases and J by 4 bases, with 18 bases between the two germline ends. CDR3 region: CATSGGRQGLYNEQFF. DNA of the CDR3: TGTGCCACCAGCGGGGGGAGACAGGGACTGTACAATGAGCAGTTCTTC.

This chain joins TRBV30 and TRBJ2-2, with a possible D match to TRBD2 (6 bases). The CDR3 runs to 11 residues. V lost 5 bases to trimming and J lost 7 bases, with 8 bases between them. Per the germline V gene, CDR1 is GTSNPN and CDR2 is SVGIG (reference sequence). CDR3 DNA: TGTGCCTGGGAGGAGGGCGGGGAGCTGTTTTTT. Amino acid sequence: CAWEEGGELFF.

V is TRBV18 and J is TRBJ2-1; D ambiguous. Germline CDR1 is KGHSH and CDR2 is LQKENI. V shed 4 bases and J shed 5 bases, with 9 bases lying between them. This CDR3 contains 13 residues. The CDR3 protein is CASSHRSHNEQFF. CDR3 nucleotide sequence: TGTGCCAGCTCACACCGCTCTCACAATGAGCAGTTCTTC.

This clone was observed a handful of times. The chain joins TRBV30 to TRBJ2-5; 9 bases are a match to TRBD1. The CDR3 has 13 amino acids. J was trimmed by 5 bases and V by 3 bases; bases with no gene match: 4. Per germline, CDR1 GTSNPN and CDR2 SVGIG (reference sequence). In DNA form, the CDR3 reads TGTGCCTGGAGCGGTGACAGGGGGGAGACCCAGTACTTC. As protein: CAWSGDRGETQYF.

This clone was observed a few times. The chain carries TRBV27 and TRBJ2-5; D unresolved. V was cut by 6 bases and J by 6 bases, with 2 bases left in between. CDR3 length: 9 amino acids. CDR1 and CDR2 from the germline V gene are MNHEY and SMNVEV (reference sequence). CDR3 amino acids: CASSKTQYF. DNA of the CDR3: TGTGCCAGCAGCAAGACCCAGTACTTC.

This chain links TRBV29-1 with TRBJ2-6, with D unresolved. Per the germline V gene, CDR1 is SQVTM and CDR2 is ANQGSEA. V was trimmed by 5 bases and J by 4 bases, leaving 12 bases between them. The CDR3 runs 14 residues. The DNA for the CDR3 is TGCAGCGTTCTTGGGTCTGGAGGGGCCAACGTCCTGACTTTC. It encodes CSVLGSGGANVLTF.

This chain links TRBV10-3 with TRBJ2-7, with D hard to call. This CDR3 spans 16 amino acids. Germline CDR1 ENHRY, CDR2 SYGVKD. Trimming stripped 4 bases from V and 0 bases from J, with 16 bases between. In DNA, the CDR3 is TGTGCCATCAGTGTGCTCCTAGACCTTAGCTCCTACGAGCAGTACTTC. It yields the protein CAISVLLDLSSYEQYF.

This clone has a handful of counts. The chain has TRBV7-2 and TRBJ2-2; no firm D call. The CDR3 loop spans 12 amino acids. Trimming removed 5 bases from V and 7 bases from J, with 8 bases in between. Germline lookup yields CDR1 SGHTA and CDR2 FQGNSA. The CDR3 loop is CASSPPGGELFF. The CDR3 DNA is TGTGCCAGCAGCCCCCCGGGCGGGGAGCTGTTTTTT.

The chain couples TRBV28 to TRBJ1-4; TRBD1 is a possible D gene (6 bases). The CDR3 loop spans 15 amino acids. The V end lost 2 bases, the J end lost 7 bases, and 14 bases lay between the germline ends. Germline V lookup: CDR1 MDHEN, CDR2 SYDVKM. The chain's CDR3 is CASSLGGKQSEKLFF. CDR3 in DNA: TGTGCCAGCAGTTTAGGGGGCAAGCAGAGTGAAAAACTGTTTTTT.

The gene calls are TRBV28 and TRBJ2-1, with 9 bases matching TRBD2. The junction had 10 bases not matched to a gene; V was cut back by 1 base and J by 9 bases. This CDR3 comprises 16 residues. Germline-derived CDR1 and CDR2 are MDHEN and SYDVKM. The CDR3 is CASSLSPSGKSREQFF. CDR3 bases: TGTGCCAGCAGTTTATCCCCTAGCGGGAAGTCGCGTGAGCAGTTCTTC.

The chain carries TRBV14 and TRBJ2-2, with D possibly matching TRBD2 (6 bases). V lost 1 base, J lost 5 bases, and 11 bases lay in between. The V gene's germline CDR1 is SGHDN and CDR2 FVKESK. The CDR3 spans 15 residues. CDR3: CASSQVLGGTGELFF. CDR3 in DNA: TGTGCCAGCAGCCAAGTTCTGGGAGGAACCGGGGAGCTGTTTTTT.

The chain has TRBV7-2 and TRBJ2-1, with 8 bases lining up with TRBD2. This CDR3 spans 17 amino acids. V lost 1 base and J lost 7; bases outside the gene matches: 12. Per the germline V gene, CDR1 is SGHTA and CDR2 is FQGNSA. The CDR3 here is CASSLGSGRQGGNEQFF. The DNA of the CDR3 is TGTGCCAGCAGCTTAGGCAGCGGGAGACAAGGTGGGAATGAGCAGTTCTTC.

The rearrangement joins TRBV6-1 to TRBJ1-4; tentatively, D is TRBD1 (5 bases). The CDR3 spans 13 residues. Looked up from germline, CDR1 is MNHNS and CDR2 is SASEGT. V was pared by 11 bases and J by 7 bases, with 17 bases between. CDR3 in amino acids: CASRWGSGEKLFF. The CDR3 DNA is TGTGCCTCAAGATGGGGGAGCGGTGAAAAACTGTTTTTT.

This chain connects TRBV6-1 to TRBJ2-3, with a weak D call TRBD2 (6 bases). The CDR3 length is 15 residues. CDR1 MNHNS and CDR2 SASEGT come from the germline V gene. Trimming removed 4 bases at V and 1 base at J, with 12 bases between. The CDR3: CASSGPGGRTDTQYF. CDR3 in DNA: TGTGCCAGCAGTGGCCCCGGGGGACGCACAGATACGCAGTATTTT.

The V and J genes are TRBV29-1 and TRBJ2-7; tentative D call: TRBD2 (5 bases). This CDR3 contains 13 residues. V was cut by 7 bases and J by 1 base, with 14 bases left in between. Germline loops: CDR1 SQVTM, CDR2 ANQGSEA. The CDR3 sequence is CSGREPRSYEQYF. DNA of the CDR3: TGCAGCGGCCGGGAACCCAGGTCCTACGAGCAGTACTTC.

This clone was observed at least ten times. The rearrangement joins TRBV4-1 to TRBJ1-2; TRBD1 matches at 8 bases. After removal of 3 bases from V and 3 bases from J, the junction contained 12 bases not matched to a gene. The CDR3 extends over 17 amino acids. Germline V gene sequence: CDR1 MGHRA, CDR2 YSYEKL. This CDR3 reads CASSHLAPGQVDYGYTF. As DNA, the CDR3 is TGCGCCAGCAGCCATTTAGCTCCGGGACAGGTGGACTATGGCTACACCTTC.

This chain connects TRBV28 to TRBJ2-6; D is unresolved. The CDR3 is 16 residues long. V was trimmed by 3 bases and J by 2 bases, leaving 11 bases between them. The germline CDR1 and CDR2 sequences are MDHEN and SYDVKM. Here the CDR3 reads CASSLPGPPGANVLTF. Here the CDR3 DNA reads TGTGCCAGCAGTTTGCCAGGCCCTCCTGGGGCCAACGTCCTGACTTTC.

This clone has at least ten counts. The chain employs TRBV18 and TRBJ2-1; tentatively, D is TRBD1 (5 bases). CDR3 length: 15 amino acids. Between the trimmed V and J ends, which lost 6 bases and 0 bases, there was a span of 12 bases. Per germline, CDR1 KGHSH and CDR2 LQKENI. The CDR3 DNA follows: TGTGCCAGCTCCGGTGGGGCAGCCTCCTACAATGAGCAGTTCTTC. Protein: CASSGGAASYNEQFF.

This clone appeared a single time. The rearrangement links TRBV2 to TRBJ1-1; D not resolved. Trimming removed 2 bases from V and 3 bases from J, with 1 base in between. The germline V gene encodes CDR1 SNHLY and CDR2 FYNNEI. This CDR3 contains 11 residues. The CDR3 here is CASSEYTEAFF. CDR3 nucleotide sequence: TGTGCCAGCAGTGAATACACTGAAGCTTTCTTT.

This clone was seen a handful of times. CDR3 in amino acids: CASSVKKSQHF. The CDR3 region has the DNA TGTGCCAGCAGCGTTAAAAAGTCCCAGCATTTT. The V and J genes are TRBV5-8 and TRBJ1-5; no definite D call. The length of the CDR3 is 11 residues. Germline CDR1 and CDR2: SGHTS and YDEGEE. V was cut by 4 bases and J by 11 bases, with 10 bases left in between.

In DNA form, the CDR3 reads TGTGCCACCAGCAGTCGGGTTAGGGACAATGAGCAGTTCTTC. It yields the protein CATSSRVRDNEQFF. The V gene is TRBV15, the J gene TRBJ2-1; no clear D gene. The CDR3 spans 14 residues. CDR1 is LNHNV, CDR2 YYDKDF, per germline (reference sequence). V was shortened by 3 bases and J by 5 bases, with 11 bases between the two germline ends.